The 7 T cell receptor beta chains below were found in one sample sequenced in a study of T cells in Graves' hyperthyroidism and ophthalmopathy. TCR beta CDR3 sequences were amplified from RNA transcripts. When the TCR CDR3 underwent first-round RT-PCR, the HTBI primer set was used. TCRdb independently ran MiXCR on the multiplex PCR reads; one entry per CDR3 protein. The table has 450,000 to 650,000 distinct CDR3 sequences, approximately 14% seen once. What was sequenced was blood. The receptors derive from a woman aged 18-29 years with Graves' ophthalmopathy.

Note on this clonotype: This clone may be a read error of a much larger clone one base away. The rearrangement links TRBV7-9 to TRBJ2-7; unclear D gene. Germline lookup yields CDR1 SEHNR and CDR2 FQNEAQ (reference sequence). Between the trimmed V and J ends, which lost 4 bases and 3 bases, there was a span of 7 bases. The CDR3 sequence is 12 residues long. The CDR3 region has the DNA TGTGCCAGCAGCTGGGGTTACTACGAGCAGTACTTC. It translates to CASSWGYYEQYF.

This clonotype has only a few counts. The CDR3 sequence: CASSVGRAVGADEQFF. CDR3 DNA: TGTGCCAGCAGCGTAGGTCGGGCCGTGGGTGCCGATGAGCAGTTCTTC. The chain combines TRBV9 with TRBJ2-1; D gene uncertain. CDR3 size: 16 residues. CDR1 SGDLS and CDR2 YYNGEE come from the germline V gene. V was clipped by 0 bases and J by 8 bases, with 18 bases between them.

This clonotype was seen only a few times. J is TRBJ2-3 and V is TRBV4-3; D ambiguous. CDR1 is LGHNA, CDR2 YSLEER, per germline. This CDR3 region has 14 residues. V was clipped by 1 base and J by 1 base, with 6 bases between them. The CDR3 DNA reads TGCGCCAGCAGCCAAGCCGTAGGCACAGATACGCAGTATTTT. Its protein product is CASSQAVGTDTQYF.

This clonotype occurred many times. DNA for the CDR3: TGTGCCAGCAGCTTATCCGCGCTCCGCCAAGCAGGCAATGAGCAGTTCTTC. This translates into CASSLSALRQAGNEQFF. The genes are TRBV11-1 and TRBJ2-1; D call uncertain. This CDR3 region has 17 residues. Germline CDR1 SGHAT, CDR2 FQDESV (reference sequence). The V end was cut by 2 bases, the J end by 6 bases, with 20 bases between. Full variable domain (rest looked up from reference TRBV11-1 and TRBJ2-1): EAEVAQSPRYKITEKSQAVAFWCDPISGHATLYWYRQILGQGPELLVQFQDESVVDDSQLPKDRFSAERLKGVDSTLKIQPAELGDSAMYLCASSLSALRQAGNEQFFGPGTRLTVL.

This clonotype has just a few counts. The chain links TRBV3-1 to TRBJ2-7; D is undetermined. The CDR3 runs to 13 residues. From germline, CDR1 is LGHDT and CDR2 YNNKEL (reference sequence). Between the trimmed V and J ends, which lost 1 base and 4 bases, there was a span of 8 bases. The CDR3 reads CASSQALTYEQYF. CDR3 coding DNA: TGTGCCAGCAGCCAAGCTCTAACTTACGAGCAGTACTTC.

This clonotype was seen at least ten times. The V call is TRBV12-3 or TRBV12-4, the J call TRBJ2-7; weak D call: TRBD1 (5 bases). V was clipped by 7 bases and J by 5 bases, with 24 bases between them. The CDR3 is 16 amino acids. The CDR3 DNA reads TGTGCCAGCACGTCCACCCAGGGAAGAGGCTTCGACGAGCAGTACTTC. It specifies CASTSTQGRGFDEQYF.

Concerning this clonotype itself: This sequence may be a read error, since a much larger clone differs from it by one base. The CDR3 carries no conserved terminal phenylalanine or tryptophan, so it likely arises from a read error. The chain links TRBV20-1 to TRBJ2-1, with 11 nucleotides matching TRBD2. V lost 7 bases, J lost 2 bases, and 10 bases stayed unmatched. Germline loops: CDR1 DFQATT, CDR2 SNEGSKA (reference sequence). CDR3 length: 16 amino acids. CDR3 in amino acids: CSVGSGRAIAYNEQFS. Written as DNA, the CDR3 is TGCAGTGTGGGTAGCGGGAGGGCAATCGCCTACAATGAGCAGTTCTCC.